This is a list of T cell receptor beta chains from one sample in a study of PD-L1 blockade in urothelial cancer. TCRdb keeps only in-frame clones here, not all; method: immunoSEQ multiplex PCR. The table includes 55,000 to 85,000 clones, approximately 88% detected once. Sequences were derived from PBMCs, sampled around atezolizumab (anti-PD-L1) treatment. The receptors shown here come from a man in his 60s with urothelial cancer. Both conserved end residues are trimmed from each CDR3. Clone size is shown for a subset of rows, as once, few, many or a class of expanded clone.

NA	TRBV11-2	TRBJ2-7	ASSLEGPNYEQY
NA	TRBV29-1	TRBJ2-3	SQIGAGSTDTQY
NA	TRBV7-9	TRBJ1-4	ASRGTGPSEKLF
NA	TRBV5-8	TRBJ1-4	ASSASGTGAKLF
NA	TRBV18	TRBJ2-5	ASSLQETQY
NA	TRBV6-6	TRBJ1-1	ASTRQGSGPEAF
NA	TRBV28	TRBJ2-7	ASRNQGAHYEQY
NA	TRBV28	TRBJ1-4	ASSLSAGLGEKLF
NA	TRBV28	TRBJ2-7	ASSLVSYEQY
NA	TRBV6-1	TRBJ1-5	ARAEGTSNQPQH
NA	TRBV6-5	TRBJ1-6	ASSYSARGDSPLH
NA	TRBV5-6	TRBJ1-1	ASSGQEMNTEAF
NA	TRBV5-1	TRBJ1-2	ASSLRETNYGYT
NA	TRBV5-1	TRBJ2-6	ASSLGPGSGANVLT
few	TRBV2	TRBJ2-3	ASSRASGLSTDTQY
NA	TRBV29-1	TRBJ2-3	SVRLAGTDTQY
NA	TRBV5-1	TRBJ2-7	ASSVSGGNWEQY
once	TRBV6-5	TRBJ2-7	ASSYSWKGLYEQY
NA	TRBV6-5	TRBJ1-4	ASSYTSGRNEKLF
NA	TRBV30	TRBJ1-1	AGLGRNTEAF
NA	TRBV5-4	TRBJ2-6	ASSPRTAGKANVLT
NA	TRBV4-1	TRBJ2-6	ASSQDGQGVVSGANVLT
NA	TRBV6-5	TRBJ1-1	ASSYRGQVGTEAF
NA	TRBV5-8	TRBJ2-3	ASSWRVDTQY
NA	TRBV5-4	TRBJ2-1	ASSHQGEAWNEQF
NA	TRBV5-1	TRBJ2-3	ASSQMYRRLAGGTDTQY
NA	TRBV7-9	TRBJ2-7	ASSSRDTSYEQY
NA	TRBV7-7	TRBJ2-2	ASSLGEENTGELF
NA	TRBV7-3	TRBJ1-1	ASSSEGMSTEAF
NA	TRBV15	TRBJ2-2	ATSRDPQGSGELF
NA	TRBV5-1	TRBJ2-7	ASSLSGGTYEQY
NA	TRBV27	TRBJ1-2	ASSFNRGDGYT
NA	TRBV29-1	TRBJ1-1	SVKTGEYNTEAF
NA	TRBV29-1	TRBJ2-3	SVAGGRVTDTQY
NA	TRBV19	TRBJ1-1	ASSEGLATEAF
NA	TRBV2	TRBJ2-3	ASSAQRSPDTQY
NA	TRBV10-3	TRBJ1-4	AISPGQENEKLF
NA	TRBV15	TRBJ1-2	ATSRERLGGGYT
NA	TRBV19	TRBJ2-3	ASNQTSGGKFNTDTQY
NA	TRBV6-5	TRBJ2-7	ASSSGTGGFYEQY
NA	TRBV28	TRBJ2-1	ASSSLGVRQF
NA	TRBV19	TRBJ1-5	ASSSDSPSDQPQH